This T cell receptor (beta chain) was identified during a study of T cells in Graves' hyperthyroidism and ophthalmopathy. The study, taken as a whole, reports: It was a median approximately 6.9 months before onset that the model predicted ophthalmopathy.

Ophthalmopathy in the patients scored at least 3 on Clinical Activity Score and at least 4 on NOSPECS grade, lasting under 3 months. Researchers amplified the TCR beta CDR3 regions from RNA transcripts. First-round RT-PCR of the TCR CDR3 relied on the HTBI primer set. MiXCR, applied by TCRdb to the multiplex PCR reads, yields one record per CDR3 protein. The sample has approximately 530,000 distinct CDR3 sequences, just under 20% seen once. This clonotype occurred many times. Its antigen is undetermined. V shed 8 bases and J shed 2 bases, with 15 bases lying between them. Germline-derived CDR1 and CDR2 are KGHSH and LQKENI. CDR3 length: 15 residues.

Sequencing was carried out using blood. The receptor's source is a man in his forties with Graves' ophthalmopathy. The V call is TRBV18, the J call TRBJ2-2; maybe TRBD1 (5 bases). This CDR3 is CASPGQGLNTGELFF. The DNA of the CDR3 is TGTGCCAGCCCCGGGCAGGGCCTAAACACCGGGGAGCTGTTTTTT.